This T cell receptor beta chain was documented in a study of technical replicates of blood from several donors. Here immunoSEQ multiplex PCR was the method, and the copy in TCRdb shows in-frame clones only, minus some. Among tens of thousands of clones listed, 95% to 97% were seen once. V shed 4 bases and J 2 bases; nucleotides not matched to a gene: 8. Germline CDR1 and CDR2: SGHVS and FQNEAQ. The CDR3 is made up of 17 amino acids. J is TRBJ2-7 and V is TRBV7-8, with TRBD2 matching over 13 bases. Sequencing was done on a sample of T cells isolated from PBMCs. The source is a human donor in good health. DNA of the CDR3: TGTGCCAGCAGCTCAGGGGGACTAGCGGGGCTAACCTACGAGCAGTACTTC. Protein product: CASSSGGLAGLTYEQYF.